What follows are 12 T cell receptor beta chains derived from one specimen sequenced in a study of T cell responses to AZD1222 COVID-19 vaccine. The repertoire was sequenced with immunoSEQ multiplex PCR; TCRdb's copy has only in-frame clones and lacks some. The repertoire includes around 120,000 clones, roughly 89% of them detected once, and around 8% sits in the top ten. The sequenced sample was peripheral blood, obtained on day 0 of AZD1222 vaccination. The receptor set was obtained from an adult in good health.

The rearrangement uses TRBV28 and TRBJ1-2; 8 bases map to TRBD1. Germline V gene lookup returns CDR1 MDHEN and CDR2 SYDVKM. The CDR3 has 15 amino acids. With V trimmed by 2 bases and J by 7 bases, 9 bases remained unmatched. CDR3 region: CASSLGGGTGRGYTF. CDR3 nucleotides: TGTGCCAGCAGTTTAGGAGGGGGGACAGGCCGTGGCTACACCTTC.

The CDR3 bases are TGCAGTGCTAGTGGGCTAGTTGAAGGTGAGCAGTTCTTC. Amino acid sequence: CSASGLVEGEQFF. The chain uses TRBV20-1 and TRBJ2-1; D is unclear. Germline assignment: CDR1 DFQATT and CDR2 SNEGSKA (reference sequence). This CDR3 has 13 amino acids. V was clipped by 3 bases and J by 9 bases, with 15 bases between them.

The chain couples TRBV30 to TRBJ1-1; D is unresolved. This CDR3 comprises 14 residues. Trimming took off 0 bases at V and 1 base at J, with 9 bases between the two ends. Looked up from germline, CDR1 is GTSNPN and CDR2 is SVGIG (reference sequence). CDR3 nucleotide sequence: TGTGCCTGGAGTGTAGGGCTTCCGAACACTGAAGCTTTCTTT. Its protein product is CAWSVGLPNTEAFF.

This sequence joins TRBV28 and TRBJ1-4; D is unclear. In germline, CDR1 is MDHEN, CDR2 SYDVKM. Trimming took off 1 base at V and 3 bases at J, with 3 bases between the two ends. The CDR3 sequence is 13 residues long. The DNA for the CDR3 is TGTGCCAGCAGTTTATTGGCTAATGAAAAACTGTTTTTT. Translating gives CASSLLANEKLFF. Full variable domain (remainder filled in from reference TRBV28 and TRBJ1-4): DVKVTQSSRYLVKRTGEKVFLECVQDMDHENMFWYRQDPGLGLRLIYFSYDVKMKEKGDIPEGYSVSREKKERFSLILESASTNQTSMYLCASSLLANEKLFFGSGTQLSVL.

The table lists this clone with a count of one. This CDR3 is CASSSSTGLGYTF. Here the CDR3 DNA reads TGTGCCAGCAGTTCCTCCACAGGGTTGGGCTACACCTTC. The V and J genes are TRBV27 and TRBJ1-2; TRBD1 is a possible D gene (6 bases). Germline-derived CDR1 and CDR2 are MNHEY and SMNVEV (reference sequence). Trimming left V 4 bases short and J 8 bases short, with 14 bases between. The CDR3 spans 13 residues.

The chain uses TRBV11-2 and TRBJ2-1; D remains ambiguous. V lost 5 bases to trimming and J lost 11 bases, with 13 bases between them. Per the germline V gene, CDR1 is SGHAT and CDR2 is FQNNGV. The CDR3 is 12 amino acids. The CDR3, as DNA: TGTGCCAGCAGCCCCGTACAAACTCAGCAGTTCTTC. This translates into CASSPVQTQQFF.

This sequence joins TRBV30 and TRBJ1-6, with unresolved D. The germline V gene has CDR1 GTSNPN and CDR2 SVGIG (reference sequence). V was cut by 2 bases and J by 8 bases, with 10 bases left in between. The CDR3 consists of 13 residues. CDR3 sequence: CAWSPGGDSPLHF. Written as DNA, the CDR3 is TGTGCCTGGAGTCCAGGCGGGGATTCACCCCTCCACTTT.

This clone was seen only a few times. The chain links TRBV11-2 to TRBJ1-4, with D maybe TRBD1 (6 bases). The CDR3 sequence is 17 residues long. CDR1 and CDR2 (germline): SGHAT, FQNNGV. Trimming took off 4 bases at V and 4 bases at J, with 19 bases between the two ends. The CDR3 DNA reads TGTGCCAGCAGCTCCTACAGGGATACACTGGGTAATGAAAAACTGTTTTTT. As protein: CASSSYRDTLGNEKLFF.

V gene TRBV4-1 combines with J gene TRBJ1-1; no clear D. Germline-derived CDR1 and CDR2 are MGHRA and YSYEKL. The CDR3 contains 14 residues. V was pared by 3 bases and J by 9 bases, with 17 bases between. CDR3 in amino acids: CASSHPETGWKAFF. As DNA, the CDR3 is TGCGCCAGCAGCCACCCCGAGACGGGGTGGAAAGCTTTCTTT.

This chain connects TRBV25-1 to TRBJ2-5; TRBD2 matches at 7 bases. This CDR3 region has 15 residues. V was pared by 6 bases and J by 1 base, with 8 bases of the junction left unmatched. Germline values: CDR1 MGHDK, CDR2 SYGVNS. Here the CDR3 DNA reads TGTGCCAGCAGAGACACTAGCGCGCCCCAAGAGACCCAGTACTTC. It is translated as CASRDTSAPQETQYF.

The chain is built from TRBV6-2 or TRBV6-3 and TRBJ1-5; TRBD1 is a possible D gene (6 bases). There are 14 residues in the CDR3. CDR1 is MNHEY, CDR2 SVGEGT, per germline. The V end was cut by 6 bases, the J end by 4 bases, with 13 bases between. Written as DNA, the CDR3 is TGTGCCAGCAGCAACGACAGGAAAAATCAGCCCCAGCATTTT. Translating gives CASSNDRKNQPQHF.

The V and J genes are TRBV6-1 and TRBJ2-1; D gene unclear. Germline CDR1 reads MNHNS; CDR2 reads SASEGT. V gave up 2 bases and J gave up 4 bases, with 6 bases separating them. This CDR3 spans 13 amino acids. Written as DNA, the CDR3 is TGTGCCAGCAGTGAATACGATTACAATGAGCAGTTCTTC. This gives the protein CASSEYDYNEQFF.